This TCR beta chain was found in a study of T cell responses to AZD1222 COVID-19 vaccine. Sequencing used immunoSEQ multiplex PCR; TCRdb keeps in-frame clones, though not all of them. Of 45,000 or so clones in the sample, 70% to 90% were seen once. The CDR3 length is 15 residues. Germline V gene data show CDR1 as SEHNR and CDR2 as FQNEAQ (reference sequence). V was pared by 4 bases and J by 2 bases, with 14 bases between. The rearrangement uses TRBV7-9 and TRBJ1-2, with D hard to call. The TCR originated in an adult who received the AZD1222 COVID-19 vaccine. The specimen was peripheral blood, collected 28 days after the second AZD1222 dose. CDR3 sequence reads: CASSSYKRSNYGYTF. CDR3 DNA: TGTGCCAGCAGCTCCTACAAACGATCGAACTATGGCTACACCTTC. Variable domain in full (rest from reference TRBV7-9 and TRBJ1-2): DTGVSQNPRHKITKRGQNVTFRCDPISEHNRLYWYRQTLGQGPEFLTYFQNEAQLEKSRLLSDRFSAERPKGSFSTLEIQRTEQGDSAMYLCASSSYKRSNYGYTFGSGTRLTVV.